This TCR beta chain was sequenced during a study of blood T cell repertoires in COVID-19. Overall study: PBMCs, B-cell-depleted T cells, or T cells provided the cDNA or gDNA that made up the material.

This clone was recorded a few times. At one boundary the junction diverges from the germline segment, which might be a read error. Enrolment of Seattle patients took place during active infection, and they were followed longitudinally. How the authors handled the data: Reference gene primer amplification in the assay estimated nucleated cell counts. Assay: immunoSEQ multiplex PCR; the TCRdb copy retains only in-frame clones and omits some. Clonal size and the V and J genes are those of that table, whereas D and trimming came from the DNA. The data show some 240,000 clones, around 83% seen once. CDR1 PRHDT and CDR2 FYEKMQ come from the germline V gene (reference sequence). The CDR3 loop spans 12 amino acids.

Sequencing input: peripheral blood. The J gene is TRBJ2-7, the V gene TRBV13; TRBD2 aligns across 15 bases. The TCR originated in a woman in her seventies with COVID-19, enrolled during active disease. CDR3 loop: CASSQGLAGGDF. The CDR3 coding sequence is TGTGCCAGCAGCCAGGGACTAGCGGGAGGAGACTTC. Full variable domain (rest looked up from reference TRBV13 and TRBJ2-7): AAGVIQSPRHLIKEKRETATLKCYPIPRHDTVYWYQQGPGQDPQFLISFYEKMQSDKGSIPDRFSAQQFSDYHSELNMSSLELGDSALYFCASSQGLAGGDFGPGTRLTVT.